Following are 23 T cell receptor beta chains from one sample sequenced in a study of CD8 T cells in Susac syndrome. Random hexamers were used to reverse transcribe an amount of roughly 0.5 to 1 ug RNA. TCRdb fed the immunoSEQ multiplex PCR reads into MiXCR, producing one record per CDR3 protein. The data show about 210,000 distinct CDR3 sequences, with roughly 96% seen just once and roughly 0.1% held by the top ten. The sequenced material came from CD4+ T cells from PBMCs. Receptor source: a human donor with multiple sclerosis.

The rearrangement links TRBV29-1 to TRBJ2-1; weak D call: TRBD2 (5 bases). The CDR3 contains 10 residues. Trimming shortened V by 4 bases and J by 10 bases, and 8 bases separated the two germline ends. From germline, CDR1 is SQVTM and CDR2 ANQGSEA. The CDR3 DNA reads TGCAGCGTTGGGGAGCGGGAGCAGTTCTTC. The encoded protein is CSVGEREQFF.

V gene TRBV9 combines with J gene TRBJ1-6; D not certain. V was pared by 4 bases and J by 5 bases, with 10 bases between. Germline CDR1 SGDLS, CDR2 YYNGEE. The CDR3 consists of 14 residues. This CDR3 is CASSTRQDNSPLHF. As DNA, the CDR3 is TGTGCCAGCAGCACCCGACAAGATAATTCACCCCTCCACTTT.

V usage is TRBV30 and J usage is TRBJ2-3, with 8 bases fitting TRBD2. Germline-derived CDR1 and CDR2 are GTSNPN and SVGIG (reference sequence). V lost 0 bases to trimming and J lost 2 bases; unmatched junction nucleotides: 4. This CDR3 is 15 amino acids long. The CDR3 bases are TGTGCCTGGAGTGTTGTAGCGGGGATCACAGATACGCAGTATTTT. This translates into CAWSVVAGITDTQYF. The full variable domain, with the rest looked up from reference TRBV30 and TRBJ2-3, is SQTIHQWPATLVQPVGSPLSLECTVEGTSNPNLYWYRQAAGRGLQLLFYSVGIGQISSEVPQNLSASRPQDRQFILSSKKLLLSDSGFYLCAWSVVAGITDTQYFGPGTRLTVL.

The V call is TRBV12-3 or TRBV12-4, the J call TRBJ2-1; 8 bases agree with TRBD2. This CDR3 has 16 residues. V lost 5 bases and J lost 8; bases outside the gene matches: 14. The CDR3 DNA reads as TGTGCCAGCAGTCCATTTAGCGGGGCCGCCTTGGATGAGCAGTTCTTC. Encoded protein: CASSPFSGAALDEQFF.

V is TRBV2 and J is TRBJ2-1; 10 nucleotides line up with TRBD2. This CDR3 comprises 15 residues. Germline values: CDR1 SNHLY, CDR2 FYNNEI. Trimming cost V 6 bases and J 4 bases; bases outside gene matches: 6. The CDR3 coding sequence is TGTGCCAGCAGGGCCGGGACTAGCGAATACAATGAGCAGTTCTTC. Its protein product is CASRAGTSEYNEQFF.

This clonotype was detected a few times. The V call is TRBV29-1, the J call TRBJ1-1; no clear D. The CDR3 is 11 residues long. Germline CDR1 is SQVTM and CDR2 is ANQGSEA. The CDR3 DNA reads as TGCAGTGTTCGGAGGAACACTGAAGCTTTCTTT. This translates into CSVRRNTEAFF.

The genes are TRBV2 and TRBJ2-7; D perhaps matches TRBD1 (6 bases). The V gene lost 11 bases and the J gene lost 2 bases, with 16 bases spanning the gap. The CDR3 runs 13 residues. Germline assignment: CDR1 SNHLY and CDR2 FYNNEI. The CDR3: CAAHRDTPYEQYF. DNA for the CDR3: TGTGCCGCCCACCGGGACACCCCCTACGAGCAGTACTTC.

V and J are TRBV23-1 and TRBJ1-1; a possible D gene is TRBD1 (5 bases). TRBV23-1 is identified as an open reading frame with a role that is uncertain. Trimming removed 2 bases from V and 1 base from J, with 8 bases in between. The CDR3 loop spans 14 amino acids. The CDR3 DNA reads as TGCGCCAGCAGTCAAAGGACACAGAACACTGAAGCTTTCTTT. Residues: CASSQRTQNTEAFF.

The rearrangement links TRBV27 to TRBJ1-2; 7 bases match TRBD1. The CDR3 has 15 amino acids. Germline CDR1 reads MNHEY; CDR2 reads SMNVEV (reference sequence). V shed 10 bases and J 6 bases; nucleotides not matched to a gene: 17. The CDR3 is CATSRQGISVDGYTF. CDR3 in DNA: TGTGCCACCTCACGACAGGGTATTTCCGTGGATGGCTACACCTTC.

The chain is built from TRBV18 and TRBJ2-3; weak D call: TRBD1 (5 bases). The CDR3 runs 13 residues. Trimming removed 6 bases at V and 2 bases at J, with 9 bases between. Looked up from germline, CDR1 is KGHSH and CDR2 is LQKENI. The chain's CDR3 is CASSVGPTDTQYF. As DNA, the CDR3 is TGTGCCAGCTCTGTGGGGCCCACAGATACGCAGTATTTT.

J is TRBJ1-5 and V is TRBV20-1, with D tentatively TRBD1 (5 bases). The CDR3 covers 14 residues. Germline values: CDR1 DFQATT, CDR2 SNEGSKA (reference sequence). The CDR3 DNA sequence: TGCAGCGCCCGACGGATGGGACCGGGTCAGCCCCAGCATTTT. Amino acid sequence: CSARRMGPGQPQHF.

This clonotype turned up a few times. This chain connects TRBV30 to TRBJ2-1; no firm D call. Trimming shortened V by 5 bases and J by 2 bases, and 7 bases separated the two germline ends. The CDR3 has 12 amino acids. Germline V lookup: CDR1 GTSNPN, CDR2 SVGIG (reference sequence). CDR3 DNA sequence: TGTGCCTGGGGTCGCACCTACAATGAGCAGTTCTTC. It translates to CAWGRTYNEQFF.

The chain uses TRBV27 and TRBJ2-5; TRBD1 or TRBD2 may be the D gene (5 bases each). Germline V lookup: CDR1 MNHEY, CDR2 SMNVEV (reference sequence). The CDR3 consists of 14 residues. The V gene lost 9 bases and the J gene lost 5 bases, with 19 bases spanning the gap. The CDR3: CASAAWGRSETQYF. The DNA for the CDR3 is TGTGCCAGTGCGGCCTGGGGGAGATCGGAGACCCAGTACTTC.

This clonotype was picked up a small number of times. The chain recombines TRBV30 with TRBJ1-5, with D perhaps TRBD1 (5 bases). Germline CDR1 is GTSNPN and CDR2 is SVGIG (reference sequence). This CDR3 spans 12 amino acids. Between the trimmed V and J ends, which lost 1 base and 6 bases, there was a span of 7 bases. The CDR3 sequence: CAWSGGAQPQHF. Written as DNA, the CDR3 is TGTGCCTGGAGTGGGGGCGCTCAGCCCCAGCATTTT.

This chain joins TRBV12-3 or TRBV12-4 and TRBJ1-2; a weak D match, TRBD1 (5 bases). This CDR3 contains 16 residues. The V and J ends lost 2 bases and 0 bases respectively, with 13 bases between them. The CDR3 DNA reads TGTGCCAGCAGTTTATCGGCCAGGGTGGCTAACTATGGCTACACCTTC. Translated, it gives CASSLSARVANYGYTF.

V gene TRBV5-1 combines with J gene TRBJ2-5, with TRBD1 matching 10 bases. From germline, CDR1 is SGHRS and CDR2 YFSETQ. After removal of 0 bases from V and 1 base from J, the junction contained 6 bases not matched to a gene. The length of the CDR3 is 17 residues. CDR3 residues: CASSLGLRTGGQETQYF. CDR3 DNA sequence: TGCGCCAGCAGCTTGGGCCTGAGGACAGGGGGCCAAGAGACCCAGTACTTC. Full variable domain (outside the CDR3, taken from reference TRBV5-1 and TRBJ2-5): KAGVTQTPRYLIKTRGQQVTLSCSPISGHRSVSWYQQTPGQGLQFLFEYFSETQRNKGNFPGRFSGRQFSNSRSEMNVSTLELGDSALYLCASSLGLRTGGQETQYFGPGTRLLVL.

J is TRBJ2-5 and V is TRBV24-1; 8 nucleotides align to TRBD1. Germline loops: CDR1 KGHDR, CDR2 SFDVKD. The trim removed 2 bases at V and 4 bases at J, leaving 2 bases unmatched. The CDR3 consists of 14 residues. CDR3 sequence reads: CATSDSGQAETQYF. In DNA, the CDR3 is TGTGCCACCAGTGATTCGGGACAGGCAGAGACCCAGTACTTC.

The J gene is TRBJ2-1, the V gene TRBV20-1; 7 positions agree with TRBD2. Germline V CDR1 and CDR2: DFQATT, SNEGSKA (reference sequence). This CDR3 is built from 14 residues. Losses at the gene ends were 3 bases for V and 2 bases for J; bases not matched to a gene: 4. CDR3 loop: CSASGLVAYNEQFF. The CDR3 DNA is TGCAGTGCTAGTGGACTAGTAGCCTACAATGAGCAGTTCTTC.

The chain joins TRBV28 to TRBJ2-7; 9 nucleotides agree with TRBD2. This CDR3 comprises 16 residues. Germline CDR1 and CDR2: MDHEN and SYDVKM. The trim removed 3 bases at V and 3 bases at J, leaving 9 bases unmatched. As DNA, the CDR3 is TGTGCCAGCAGTTTTCCATTAGCGGGAGATATCTACGAGCAGTACTTC. It codes for CASSFPLAGDIYEQYF.

The chain recombines TRBV20-1 with TRBJ2-1; 10 positions match TRBD2. V lost 5 bases and J lost 4; bases outside the gene matches: 11. CDR1 and CDR2 (germline): DFQATT, SNEGSKA (reference sequence). This CDR3 is built from 16 residues. In DNA form, the CDR3 reads TGCAGTGCTCACGGACTAGCGGAGAACTCTTACAATGAGCAGTTCTTC. It is translated as CSAHGLAENSYNEQFF.

V and J are TRBV2 and TRBJ1-1, with D hard to call. CDR3 length: 12 residues. V was shortened by 8 bases and J by 1 base, with 8 bases between the two germline ends. The germline gives CDR1 SNHLY, CDR2 FYNNEI. The CDR3 protein is CASSRENTEAFF. The DNA of the CDR3 is TGTGCCAGCTCCCGGGAGAACACTGAAGCTTTCTTT.

This rearrangement joins TRBV13 to TRBJ2-3; 8 bases align to TRBD2. The CDR3 extends over 18 amino acids. The germline CDR1 and CDR2 sequences are PRHDT and FYEKMQ (reference sequence). With 5 bases clipped from V and 1 base from J, the junction kept 14 bases outside the gene matches. CDR3 amino acids: CASSTRRMSGSGTDTQYF. For the CDR3, the DNA is TGTGCCAGCAGCACGAGAAGGATGAGCGGGAGTGGCACAGATACGCAGTATTTT.

The chain uses TRBV27 and TRBJ1-2; D is unclear. The germline V gene encodes CDR1 MNHEY and CDR2 SMNVEV (reference sequence). With 5 bases removed from V and 6 bases from J, the gap between germline ends came to 19 bases. This CDR3 is built from 15 residues. CDR3 residues: CASSDAGLAPNGYTF. The CDR3 DNA reads TGTGCCAGCAGTGATGCTGGACTGGCCCCAAATGGCTACACCTTC.